This T cell receptor (beta chain) was profiled in a study of OX40 agonist ivuxolimab in advanced cancers. The count of this clone is one. Measured with immunoSEQ multiplex PCR; TCRdb has only the in-frame clones, and not every one. The sample holds 30,000 to 40,000 clones; 70% to 85% are singletons and the top ten take approximately 22%. Sequenced material: CD4+ or CD8+ T cells sorted from blood, taken in a trial of the OX40 agonist ivuxolimab. This clonotype was obtained from an adult with an advanced solid tumor such as melanoma, head and neck, liver or kidney cancer.

CDR3 nucleotide sequence: TGTGCCAGCAGCTTAGCGGGGGGGATGAACACTGAAGCTTTCTTT. Protein product: CASSLAGGMNTEAFF. V usage is TRBV13 and J usage is TRBJ1-1; a weak D match, TRBD1 (5 bases). Trimming pared 1 base from V and 0 bases from J, leaving 9 bases between. Per germline, CDR1 PRHDT and CDR2 FYEKMQ (reference sequence). The CDR3 runs to 15 residues. The complete variable domain, with remaining parts taken from reference TRBV13 and TRBJ1-1, reads AAGVIQSPRHLIKEKRETATLKCYPIPRHDTVYWYQQGPGQDPQFLISFYEKMQSDKGSIPDRFSAQQFSDYHSELNMSSLELGDSALYFCASSLAGGMNTEAFFGQGTRLTVV.